Following are 15 T cell receptor beta chains from one sample sequenced in a study of blood T cells in healthy people across ages. Primed by a sample-barcoded 5' primer and a J-beta primer mix, a second PCR proceeded for about 7 to 11 cycles. One entry per CDR3 protein results from TCRdb running MiXCR on the 5' RACE reads. The profile shows around 990,000 distinct CDR3 sequences, 25% of them singletons. The same specimen was also included in a second study, on T cells of mothers and their children.

Sequenced sample: blood. All receptors derive from a girl under 10 years old in good health.

This clonotype was picked up a small number of times. V and J are TRBV5-1 and TRBJ2-1; 9 bases align to TRBD2. There are 16 residues in the CDR3. Losses at the gene ends were 2 bases for V and 7 bases for J; bases not matched to a gene: 10. CDR1 and CDR2 (germline): SGHRS, YFSETQ. The CDR3: CASSFLDSGSANEQFF. The DNA for the CDR3 is TGCGCCAGCAGCTTTCTTGATAGCGGGAGTGCGAATGAGCAGTTCTTC.

This clonotype came up many times. This chain joins TRBV12-3 or TRBV12-4 and TRBJ2-1; 10 nucleotides match TRBD2. The CDR3 sequence is 13 residues long. V dropped 9 bases and J dropped 2; count of bases not matched to a gene: 1. As DNA, the CDR3 is TGTGCCAGTGGACTAGCGGCCTACAATGAGCAGTTCTTC. Its translation is CASGLAAYNEQFF.

The chain is built from TRBV7-9 and TRBJ1-5; the D gene is possibly TRBD1 (5 bases). Trimming stripped 5 bases from V and 1 base from J, with 12 bases between. Per germline, CDR1 SEHNR and CDR2 FQNEAQ (reference sequence). There are 15 residues in the CDR3. In DNA, the CDR3 is TGTGCCAGCAGCCCGGGGGAAAAAAGCAATCAGCCCCAGCATTTT. It is translated as CASSPGEKSNQPQHF.

The chain carries TRBV5-6 and TRBJ2-5; D gene uncertain. The germline V and J ends were trimmed by 2 bases and 3 bases, with 17 bases remaining between them. The CDR3 is 16 amino acids. Looked up from germline, CDR1 is SGHDT and CDR2 is YYEEEE. In DNA, the CDR3 is TGTGCCAGCAGCTTTTCCGGCCTTCAGCCTGAAGAGACCCAGTACTTC. Its translation is CASSFSGLQPEETQYF.

The chain carries TRBV12-3 or TRBV12-4 and TRBJ2-3; 8 nucleotides match TRBD1. This CDR3 has 15 residues. After removal of 9 bases from V and 6 bases from J, the junction contained 14 bases not matched to a gene. The CDR3 nucleotides read TGTGCCAGTTCGGGCTTGGACAGGGACCTTGATACGCAGTATTTT. Translating it yields CASSGLDRDLDTQYF.

The chain uses TRBV18 and TRBJ1-1, with 8 bases that match TRBD1. This CDR3 comprises 15 residues. In germline, CDR1 is KGHSH, CDR2 LQKENI. V lost 2 bases, J lost 3 bases, and 5 bases stayed unmatched. CDR3 bases: TGTGCCAGCTCACCATCAGGGGGCGAGTACACTGAAGCTTTCTTT. This translates into CASSPSGGEYTEAFF. Using reference TRBV18 and TRBJ1-1 for the parts outside the CDR3, the full variable domain is NAGVMQNPRHLVRRRGQEARLRCSPMKGHSHVYWYRQLPEEGLKFMVYLQKENIIDESGMPKERFSAEFPKEGPSILRIQQVVRGDSAAYFCASSPSGGEYTEAFFGQGTRLTVV.

Details on this clonotype: At one end, the junction sequence differs from germline, possibly due to a read error. The chain recombines TRBV5-4 with TRBJ2-5; D is perhaps TRBD1 or TRBD2 (6 bases each). Germline V gene lookup returns CDR1 SGHNT and CDR2 YYREEE (reference sequence). The CDR3 totals 13 residues. The CDR3 spells CASGLGGWETQYF. The DNA for the CDR3 is TGTGCCAGCGGCTTGGGGGGCTGGGAGACCCAGTACTTC.

The rearrangement links TRBV20-1 to TRBJ2-1; D uncertain. Germline-derived CDR1 and CDR2 are DFQATT and SNEGSKA (reference sequence). V was cut by 3 bases and J by 12 bases, with 15 bases left in between. The CDR3 is 12 residues long. In DNA form, the CDR3 reads TGCAGTGCTAGCCTGGACCACCCGGGGCAGTTCTTC. Translated, it gives CSASLDHPGQFF.

The chain carries TRBV2 and TRBJ2-1; 10 bases line up with TRBD2. The CDR3 has 17 residues. Losses at the gene ends were 11 bases for V and 7 bases for J; bases not matched to a gene: 20. The germline V gene encodes CDR1 SNHLY and CDR2 FYNNEI. The DNA for the CDR3 is TGTGCCCGCAACGGTGGCAGCGGGGGGGCGGTATGGAATGAGCAGTTCTTC. Translating gives CARNGGSGGAVWNEQFF.

This clonotype occurred a few times. The rearrangement links TRBV6-6 to TRBJ2-1; D ambiguous. Germline values: CDR1 MNHNY, CDR2 SVGAGI (reference sequence). The V end lost 8 bases, the J end lost 4 bases, and 12 bases lay between the germline ends. This CDR3 has 13 residues. The CDR3 DNA reads TGTGCCAGCGGCTGGAAAGAATACAATGAGCAGTTCTTC. It yields the protein CASGWKEYNEQFF.

This clonotype was seen a handful of times. V is TRBV29-1 and J is TRBJ2-1; 10 positions match TRBD2. Germline V gene sequence: CDR1 SQVTM, CDR2 ANQGSEA. This CDR3 contains 19 residues. V lost 2 bases to trimming and J lost 0 bases; unmatched junction nucleotides: 13. DNA for the CDR3: TGCAGCGTTGAAAATTTTAGCGGGGGGCTATTGAGCTCCTACAATGAGCAGTTCTTC. Translating it yields CSVENFSGGLLSSYNEQFF.

V gene TRBV12-3 or TRBV12-4 combines with J gene TRBJ1-5, with 8 bases lining up with TRBD1. This CDR3 has 15 amino acids. V gave up 6 bases and J gave up 7 bases; unmatched junction bases: 11. The CDR3 spells CASRRTGSSGQPQHF. CDR3 nucleotides: TGTGCCAGCAGGCGGACAGGGAGTTCTGGCCAGCCCCAGCATTTT.

Only a few counts were recorded for this clonotype. A clone one base away is much larger, so this may be a read error. CDR3 region: CASSLEFTDTQYF. The CDR3 DNA follows: TGTGCCAGCAGCTTAGAGTTCACAGATACGCAGTATTTT. The chain uses TRBV7-2 and TRBJ2-3; D uncertain. The CDR3 loop spans 13 amino acids. Germline CDR1 is SGHTA and CDR2 is FQGNSA. Trimming removed 1 base from V and 2 bases from J, with 4 bases in between.

V usage is TRBV6-1 and J usage is TRBJ2-2; 7 bases line up with TRBD1. The CDR3 has 13 residues. Germline V gives CDR1 MNHNS, CDR2 SASEGT. The trim removed 5 bases at V and 7 bases at J, leaving 4 bases unmatched. Here the CDR3 reads CASSQQGYGELFF. As DNA, the CDR3 is TGTGCCAGCAGTCAACAGGGGTACGGGGAGCTGTTTTTT.

Only a few counts were recorded for this clonotype. The chain links TRBV4-2 to TRBJ1-6; the D is unclear. Germline CDR1 reads LGHNA; CDR2 reads YNFKEQ. The length of the CDR3 is 18 residues. Trimming left V 0 bases short and J 0 bases short, with 12 bases between. CDR3 loop: CASSQDSQVYSYNSPLHF. The CDR3 nucleotides are TGTGCCAGCAGCCAAGATAGCCAGGTTTACTCCTATAATTCACCCCTCCACTTT.